This T cell receptor beta chain was retrieved from a study of blood T cell repertoires in COVID-19. Study details: Sources were T cells, B-cell-depleted T cells, or PBMCs; the material itself was cDNA or gDNA.

The table came from immunoSEQ multiplex PCR; TCRdb's copy has only in-frame clones and leaves some out. The table includes around 450,000 clones, approximately 90% detected once. The CDR3 length is 15 residues. The germline CDR1 and CDR2 sequences are MDHEN and SYDVKM. Trimming took 2 bases from V and 5 from J, leaving 13 bases between them. This receptor was taken from a woman aged 18-30 years who had recovered from COVID-19. This chain uses TRBV28 with TRBJ1-5; D gene unclear. Sequencing was carried out using PBMCs or T cells enriched from blood (not recorded which). CDR3 region: CASSLSGLRDQPQHF. CDR3 DNA sequence: TGTGCCAGCAGTTTAAGCGGTCTCCGTGATCAGCCCCAGCATTTT.